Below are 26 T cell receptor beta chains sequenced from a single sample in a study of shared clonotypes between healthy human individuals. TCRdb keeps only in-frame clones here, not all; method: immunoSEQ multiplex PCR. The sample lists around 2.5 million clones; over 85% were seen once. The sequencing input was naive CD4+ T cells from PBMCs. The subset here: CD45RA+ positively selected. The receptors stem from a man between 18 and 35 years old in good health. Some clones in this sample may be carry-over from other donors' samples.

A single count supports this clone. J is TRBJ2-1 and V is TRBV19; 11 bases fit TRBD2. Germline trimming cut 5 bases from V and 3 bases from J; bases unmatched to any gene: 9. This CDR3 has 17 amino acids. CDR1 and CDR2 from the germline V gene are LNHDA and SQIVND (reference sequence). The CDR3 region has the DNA TGTGCCAGTAGTGCACCGGGACTAGCGGTATTCTACAATGAGCAGTTCTTC. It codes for CASSAPGLAVFYNEQFF.

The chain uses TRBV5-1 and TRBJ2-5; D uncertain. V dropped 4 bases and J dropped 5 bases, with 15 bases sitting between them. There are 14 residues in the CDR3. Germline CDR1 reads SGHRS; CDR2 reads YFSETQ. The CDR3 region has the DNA TGCGCCAGCAGCCCCGACCCCGGGTTTGAGACCCAGTACTTC. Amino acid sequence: CASSPDPGFETQYF.

The CDR3 region has the DNA TGCGCCAGCAGCTTCCGGGACTCCAACACCGGGGAGCTGTTTTTT. Translating it yields CASSFRDSNTGELFF. The chain carries TRBV5-1 and TRBJ2-2, with D possibly matching TRBD2 (6 bases). Germline V gene sequence: CDR1 SGHRS, CDR2 YFSETQ. The CDR3 totals 15 residues. The V and J ends lost 2 bases and 2 bases respectively, with 10 bases between them.

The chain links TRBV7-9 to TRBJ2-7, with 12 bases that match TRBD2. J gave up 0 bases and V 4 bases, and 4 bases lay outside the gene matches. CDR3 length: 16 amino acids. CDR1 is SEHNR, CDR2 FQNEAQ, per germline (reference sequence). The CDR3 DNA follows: TGTGCCAGCAGCTCCCAGACTAGCGGGAGCTCCTACGAGCAGTACTTC. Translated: CASSSQTSGSSYEQYF.

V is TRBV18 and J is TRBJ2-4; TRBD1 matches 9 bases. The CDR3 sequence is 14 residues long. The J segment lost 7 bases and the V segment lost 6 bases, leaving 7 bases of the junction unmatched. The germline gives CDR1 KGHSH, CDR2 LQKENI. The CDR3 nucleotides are TGTGCCAGCTCCCCGGGGACAGGGAGGAACATTCAGTACTTC. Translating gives CASSPGTGRNIQYF.

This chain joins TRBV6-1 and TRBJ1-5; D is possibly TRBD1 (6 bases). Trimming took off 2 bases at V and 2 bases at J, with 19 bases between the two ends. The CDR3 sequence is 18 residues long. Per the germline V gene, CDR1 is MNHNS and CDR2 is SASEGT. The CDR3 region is CASSERTAFFEGNQPQHF. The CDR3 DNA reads TGTGCCAGCAGTGAAAGGACAGCCTTCTTCGAGGGCAATCAGCCCCAGCATTTT.

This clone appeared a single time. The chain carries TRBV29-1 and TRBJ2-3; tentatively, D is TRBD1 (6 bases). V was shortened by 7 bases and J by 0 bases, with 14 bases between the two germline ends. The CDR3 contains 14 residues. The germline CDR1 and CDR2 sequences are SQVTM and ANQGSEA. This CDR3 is CSAQGLASTDTQYF. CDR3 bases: TGCAGCGCCCAGGGGCTAGCCAGCACAGATACGCAGTATTTT.

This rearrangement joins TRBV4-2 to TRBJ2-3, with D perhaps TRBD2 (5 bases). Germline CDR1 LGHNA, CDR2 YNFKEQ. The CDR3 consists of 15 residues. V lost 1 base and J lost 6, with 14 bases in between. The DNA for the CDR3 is TGTGCCAGCAGCCAAGTTGGGAGATCGTTTGATACGCAGTATTTT. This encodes CASSQVGRSFDTQYF.

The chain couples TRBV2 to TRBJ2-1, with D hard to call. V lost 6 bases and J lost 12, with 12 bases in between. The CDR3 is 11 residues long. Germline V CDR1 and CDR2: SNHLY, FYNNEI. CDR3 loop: CASSPSGAQFF. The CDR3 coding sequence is TGTGCCAGCAGCCCGAGTGGTGCGCAGTTCTTC. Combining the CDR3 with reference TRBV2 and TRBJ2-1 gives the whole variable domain EPEVTQTPSHQVTQMGQEVILRCVPISNHLYFYWYRQILGQKVEFLVSFYNNEISEKSEIFDDQFSVERPDGSNFTLKIRSTKLEDSAMYFCASSPSGAQFFGPGTRLTVL.

The CDR3 here is CASSFGGRQLETQYF. The CDR3 DNA is TGTGCCAGCAGCTTCGGAGGCCGACAGCTCGAGACCCAGTACTTC. This chain connects TRBV7-9 to TRBJ2-5; D is tentatively TRBD1 or TRBD2 (5 bases each). In germline, CDR1 is SEHNR, CDR2 FQNEAQ (reference sequence). The CDR3 is made up of 15 amino acids. Trimming removed 3 bases from V and 5 bases from J, with 16 bases in between.

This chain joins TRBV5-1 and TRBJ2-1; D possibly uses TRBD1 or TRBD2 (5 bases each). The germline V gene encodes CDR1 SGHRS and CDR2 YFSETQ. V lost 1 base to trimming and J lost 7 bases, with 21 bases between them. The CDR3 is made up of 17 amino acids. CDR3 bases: TGCGCCAGCAGCTTGCCTAAGGGGTGGGAGAGCGAGAATGAGCAGTTCTTC. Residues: CASSLPKGWESENEQFF.

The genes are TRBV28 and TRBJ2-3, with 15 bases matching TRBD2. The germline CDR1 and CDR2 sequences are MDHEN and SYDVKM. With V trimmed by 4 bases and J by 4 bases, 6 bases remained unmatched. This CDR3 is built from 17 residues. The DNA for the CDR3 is TGTGCCAGCAGTTCCCGGACTAGCGGGAGGGTGGCAGATACGCAGTATTTT. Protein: CASSSRTSGRVADTQYF.

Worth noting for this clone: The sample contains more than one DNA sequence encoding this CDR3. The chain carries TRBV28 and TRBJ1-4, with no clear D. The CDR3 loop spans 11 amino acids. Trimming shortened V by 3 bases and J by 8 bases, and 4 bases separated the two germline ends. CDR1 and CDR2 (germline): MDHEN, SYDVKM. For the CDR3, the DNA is TGTGCCAGCAGTTTTAGGGAAAAACTGTTTTTT. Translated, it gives CASSFREKLFF.

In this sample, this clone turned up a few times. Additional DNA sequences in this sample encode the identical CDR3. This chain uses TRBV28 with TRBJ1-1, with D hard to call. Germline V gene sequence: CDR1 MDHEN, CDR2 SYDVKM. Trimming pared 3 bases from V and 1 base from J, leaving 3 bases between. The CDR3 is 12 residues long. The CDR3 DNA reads TGTGCCAGCAGTTTGGGGAACACTGAAGCTTTCTTT. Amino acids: CASSLGNTEAFF.

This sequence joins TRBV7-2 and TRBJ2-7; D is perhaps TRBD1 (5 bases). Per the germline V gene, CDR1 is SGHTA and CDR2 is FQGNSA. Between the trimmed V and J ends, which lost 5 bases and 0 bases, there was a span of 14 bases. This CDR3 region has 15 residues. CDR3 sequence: CASSLKTASSYEQYF. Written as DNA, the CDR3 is TGTGCCAGCAGCCTAAAGACAGCTAGCTCCTACGAGCAGTACTTC. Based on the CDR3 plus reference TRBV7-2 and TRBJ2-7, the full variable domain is GAGVSQSPSNKVTEKGKDVELRCDPISGHTALYWYRQSLGQGLEFLIYFQGNSAPDKSGLPSDRFSAERTGGSVSTLTIQRTQQEDSAVYLCASSLKTASSYEQYFGPGTRLTVT.

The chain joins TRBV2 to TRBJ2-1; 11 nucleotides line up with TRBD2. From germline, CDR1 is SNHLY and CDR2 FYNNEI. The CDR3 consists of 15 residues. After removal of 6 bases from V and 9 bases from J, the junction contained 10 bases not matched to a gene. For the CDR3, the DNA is TGTGCCAGCAGGAACCTAGCGGGAGGCCGCGGTGAGCAGTTCTTC. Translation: CASRNLAGGRGEQFF.

This CDR3 is CASSPRQGAYEQYF. In DNA form, the CDR3 reads TGTGCCAGCAGCCCCAGACAGGGAGCCTACGAGCAGTACTTC. The genes are TRBV7-9 and TRBJ2-7, with 7 bases that match TRBD1. CDR1 SEHNR and CDR2 FQNEAQ come from the germline V gene (reference sequence). The CDR3 spans 14 residues. V trimming: 5 bases; J trimming: 2 bases; junction bases outside the gene matches: 6.

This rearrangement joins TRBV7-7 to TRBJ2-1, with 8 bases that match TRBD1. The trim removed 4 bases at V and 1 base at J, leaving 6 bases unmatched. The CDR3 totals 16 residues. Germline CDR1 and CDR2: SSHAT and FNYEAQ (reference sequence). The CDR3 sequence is CASSSTTGGSYNEQFF. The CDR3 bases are TGTGCCAGCAGCTCCACAACAGGGGGGTCCTACAATGAGCAGTTCTTC.

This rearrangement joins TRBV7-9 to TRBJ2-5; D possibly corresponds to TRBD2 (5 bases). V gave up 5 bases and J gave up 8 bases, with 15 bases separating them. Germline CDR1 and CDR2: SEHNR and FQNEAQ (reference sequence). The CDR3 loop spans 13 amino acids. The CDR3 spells CASSEGSTSTQYF. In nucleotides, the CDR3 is TGTGCCAGCAGCGAAGGGAGTACATCTACCCAGTACTTC. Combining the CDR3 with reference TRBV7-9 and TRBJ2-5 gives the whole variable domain DTGVSQNPRHKITKRGQNVTFRCDPISEHNRLYWYRQTLGQGPEFLTYFQNEAQLEKSRLLSDRFSAERPKGSFSTLEIQRTEQGDSAMYLCASSEGSTSTQYFGPGTRLLVL.

This chain's CDR3 is CASSVRDRGTGELFF. The CDR3 coding sequence is TGTGCCAGCAGCGTCCGGGACAGGGGCACCGGGGAGCTGTTTTTT. The chain combines TRBV9 with TRBJ2-2; the match to TRBD1 covers 10 bases. Germline CDR1 is SGDLS and CDR2 is YYNGEE. The CDR3 spans 15 residues. V shed 2 bases and J 4 bases; nucleotides not matched to a gene: 2.

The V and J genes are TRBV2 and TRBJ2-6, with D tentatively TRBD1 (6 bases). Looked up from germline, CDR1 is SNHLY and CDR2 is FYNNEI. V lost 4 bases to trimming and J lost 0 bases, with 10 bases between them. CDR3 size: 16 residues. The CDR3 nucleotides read TGTGCCAGCAGTGGGACAGCGAGCTCTGGGGCCAACGTCCTGACTTTC. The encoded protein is CASSGTASSGANVLTF.

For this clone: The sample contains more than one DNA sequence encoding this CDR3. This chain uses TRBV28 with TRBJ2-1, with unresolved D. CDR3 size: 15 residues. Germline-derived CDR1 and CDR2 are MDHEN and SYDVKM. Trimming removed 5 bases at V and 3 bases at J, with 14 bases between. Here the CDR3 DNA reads TGTGCCAGCAGTCTAACTGGCGGAAGCTACAATGAGCAGTTCTTC. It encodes CASSLTGGSYNEQFF.

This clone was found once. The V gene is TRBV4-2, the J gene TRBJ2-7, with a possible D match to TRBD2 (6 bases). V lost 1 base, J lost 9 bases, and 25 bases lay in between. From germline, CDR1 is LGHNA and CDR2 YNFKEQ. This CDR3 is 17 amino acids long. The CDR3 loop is CASSQVQPGAYASGQYF. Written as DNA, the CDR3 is TGTGCCAGCAGCCAAGTACAGCCGGGAGCCTACGCATCGGGGCAGTACTTC.

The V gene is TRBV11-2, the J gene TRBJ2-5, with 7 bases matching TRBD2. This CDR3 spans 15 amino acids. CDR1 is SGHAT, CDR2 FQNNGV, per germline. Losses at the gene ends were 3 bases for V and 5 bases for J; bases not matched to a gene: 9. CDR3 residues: CASSLLAEAWETQYF. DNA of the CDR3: TGTGCCAGCAGCTTGCTAGCGGAGGCCTGGGAGACCCAGTACTTC.

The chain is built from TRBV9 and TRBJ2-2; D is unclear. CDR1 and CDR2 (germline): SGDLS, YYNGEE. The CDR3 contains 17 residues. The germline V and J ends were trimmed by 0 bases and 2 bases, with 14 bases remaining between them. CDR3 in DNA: TGTGCCAGCAGCGTAGCGGTAGCACAAGTAAACACCGGGGAGCTGTTTTTT. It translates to CASSVAVAQVNTGELFF.

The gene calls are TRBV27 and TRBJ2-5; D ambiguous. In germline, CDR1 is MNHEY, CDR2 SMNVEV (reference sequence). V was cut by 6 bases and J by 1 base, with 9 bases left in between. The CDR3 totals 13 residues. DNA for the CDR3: TGTGCCAGCAGCAGACGGCGCCAAGAGACCCAGTACTTC. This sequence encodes CASSRRRQETQYF.